These 32 T cell receptor beta chains were sequenced from one sample in a study of OX40 agonist ivuxolimab in advanced cancers. Clones were sequenced by immunoSEQ multiplex PCR, and TCRdb holds only the in-frame ones, with some missing. The table includes about 90,000 clones, about nine tenths detected once. The sample in question was CD4+ or CD8+ T cells sorted from blood, obtained in a trial of the OX40 agonist ivuxolimab. The receptor source for this set is an adult with an advanced solid tumor such as melanoma, head and neck, liver or kidney cancer.

The CDR3 nucleotides read TGTGCCAGTAGTCCGCACGCTAGCGGGGGACCCACCTCTGGGGCCAACGTCCTGACTTTC. Residues: CASSPHASGGPTSGANVLTF. This chain connects TRBV19 to TRBJ2-6, with 10 bases identical to TRBD2. Germline V CDR1 and CDR2: LNHDA, SQIVND (reference sequence). Trimming took 5 bases from V and 0 from J; bases not matched to a gene: 13. The CDR3 is made up of 20 amino acids.

This clone appeared once. The chain combines TRBV7-6 with TRBJ2-6, with D perhaps TRBD2 (6 bases). This CDR3 is built from 15 residues. V was trimmed by 3 bases and J by 2 bases, leaving 8 bases between them. From germline, CDR1 is SGHVS and CDR2 FNYEAQ. CDR3 protein: CASSFGEAGANVLTF. CDR3 in DNA: TGTGCCAGCAGCTTCGGGGAGGCTGGGGCCAACGTCCTGACTTTC. The variable domain in full, completed from reference TRBV7-6 and TRBJ2-6, reads GAGVSQSPRYKVTKRGQDVALRCDPISGHVSLYWYRQALGQGPEFLTYFNYEAQQDKSGLPNDRFSAERPEGSISTLTIQRTEQRDSAMYRCASSFGEAGANVLTFGAGSRLTVL.

Concerning this clone: Within the sample, other DNA sequences also encode this same CDR3. The chain employs TRBV28 and TRBJ1-2, with D perhaps TRBD1 (6 bases). Germline lookup yields CDR1 MDHEN and CDR2 SYDVKM. This CDR3 region has 15 residues. The V end lost 6 bases, the J end lost 8 bases, and 22 bases lay between the germline ends. The CDR3 here is CASREGSAGGRGYTF. CDR3 DNA sequence: TGTGCCAGCAGGGAGGGATCTGCGGGGGGGCGGGGCTACACCTTC.

The chain uses TRBV11-2 and TRBJ2-3, with D perhaps matching TRBD2 (6 bases). The CDR3 runs 16 residues. Germline lookup yields CDR1 SGHAT and CDR2 FQNNGV. V lost 1 base to trimming and J lost 0 bases, with 11 bases between them. CDR3 nucleotides: TGTGCCAGCAGCTTAGTGGGGGGAGGAAGCACAGATACGCAGTATTTT. It translates to CASSLVGGGSTDTQYF. Drawing the rest from reference TRBV11-2 and TRBJ2-3, the complete variable domain is EAGVAQSPRYKIIEKRQSVAFWCNPISGHATLYWYQQILGQGPKLLIQFQNNGVVDDSQLPKDRFSAERLKGVDSTLKIQPAKLEDSAVYLCASSLVGGGSTDTQYFGPGTRLTVL.

This sequence joins TRBV5-1 and TRBJ2-1, with D perhaps matching TRBD2 (6 bases). Trimming took 5 bases from V and 0 from J, leaving 12 bases between them. CDR1 and CDR2 (germline): SGHRS, YFSETQ. The CDR3 spans 15 residues. As DNA, the CDR3 is TGCGCCAGCAGGCGGGGCGGAGACTCCTACAATGAGCAGTTCTTC. Protein sequence: CASRRGGDSYNEQFF.

This chain joins TRBV5-4 and TRBJ2-3, with TRBD2 identical over 8 bases. V gave up 5 bases and J gave up 3 bases; unmatched junction bases: 11. The CDR3 is 16 amino acids. CDR1 and CDR2 from the germline V gene are SGHNT and YYREEE (reference sequence). The CDR3 coding sequence is TGTGCCAGCAGTCCAAACGGTGCTAGCGGGACAGATACGCAGTATTTT. Its protein product is CASSPNGASGTDTQYF. Supplemented by reference TRBV5-4 and TRBJ2-3, the full variable domain reads ETGVTQSPTHLIKTRGQQVTLRCSSQSGHNTVSWYQQALGQGPQFIFQYYREEENGRGNFPPRFSGLQFPNYSSELNVNALELDDSALYLCASSPNGASGTDTQYFGPGTRLTVL.

The rearrangement uses TRBV28 and TRBJ2-1; D tentatively fits TRBD1 or TRBD2 (5 bases each). Germline CDR1 reads MDHEN; CDR2 reads SYDVKM. The CDR3 length is 14 residues. The ends were cut back, 5 bases at V and 5 bases at J, with 13 bases in the middle. The CDR3 here is CASSAGTPHNEQFF. In DNA form, the CDR3 reads TGTGCCAGCAGTGCCGGGACGCCGCACAATGAGCAGTTCTTC.

V and J are TRBV7-2 and TRBJ1-2; D perhaps matches TRBD1 (5 bases). Trimming shortened V by 5 bases and J by 0 bases, and 13 bases separated the two germline ends. CDR3 length equals 15 residues. Germline V gene sequence: CDR1 SGHTA, CDR2 FQGNSA. The DNA for the CDR3 is TGTGCCAGCAGCCCCCAACAGGATGCTAACTATGGCTACACCTTC. Amino acid sequence: CASSPQQDANYGYTF.

The chain employs TRBV4-1 and TRBJ2-3, with 11 nucleotides matching TRBD2. Germline trimming cut 3 bases from V and 3 bases from J; bases unmatched to any gene: 11. The germline CDR1 and CDR2 sequences are MGHRA and YSYEKL. This CDR3 is built from 18 residues. CDR3: CASSQDLAGGAITDTQYF. Written as DNA, the CDR3 is TGCGCCAGCAGCCAGGACCTAGCGGGAGGTGCGATTACAGATACGCAGTATTTT.

This chain connects TRBV5-1 to TRBJ2-7; tentative D call: TRBD1 (5 bases). The CDR3 totals 15 residues. Trimming cost V 4 bases and J 2 bases, with 16 bases left between them. CDR1 is SGHRS and CDR2 is YFSETQ in the germline V gene. In DNA form, the CDR3 reads TGCGCCAGCAGCAGGCAAGGGGATACGACCTACGAGCAGTACTTC. Translating it yields CASSRQGDTTYEQYF.

The V call is TRBV27, the J call TRBJ1-1, with D unresolved. The CDR3 spans 15 residues. Germline CDR1 and CDR2: MNHEY and SMNVEV (reference sequence). The V end lost 1 base, the J end lost 0 bases, and 9 bases lay between the germline ends. The CDR3 loop is CASSLFRTVNTEAFF. The CDR3 DNA follows: TGTGCCAGCAGTTTATTCAGGACGGTGAACACTGAAGCTTTCTTT.

The chain uses TRBV7-9 and TRBJ2-1; 11 bases map to TRBD2. This CDR3 is 14 amino acids long. CDR1 is SEHNR, CDR2 FQNEAQ, per germline (reference sequence). J lost 7 bases, V lost 4 bases, and 3 bases had no gene match. DNA for the CDR3: TGTGCCAGCAGCTCTAGCGGGAGGTCGAATGAGCAGTTCTTC. This encodes CASSSSGRSNEQFF.

The chain carries TRBV29-1 and TRBJ2-3; D call uncertain. Germline V gives CDR1 SQVTM, CDR2 ANQGSEA. The CDR3 is made up of 11 amino acids. Trimming removed 5 bases at V and 2 bases at J, with 5 bases between. The CDR3 reads CSVKYTDTQYF. The CDR3 bases are TGCAGCGTTAAGTACACAGATACGCAGTATTTT.

The gene calls are TRBV5-1 and TRBJ1-4, with D possibly matching TRBD1 (5 bases). The germline V gene encodes CDR1 SGHRS and CDR2 YFSETQ. V was clipped by 4 bases and J by 8 bases, with 18 bases between them. The CDR3 contains 15 residues. The CDR3 loop is CASSQAGTAGEKLFF. In nucleotides, the CDR3 is TGCGCCAGCAGCCAAGCCGGGACTGCGGGGGAAAAACTGTTTTTT.

A note on this clone: The junction does not match germline at one end; this may be a read error. CDR3 in DNA: TGTGCCAGTAGTCTAGAGACTAGTTTGAACACCGGGGAGCTGTTTTTT. It specifies CASSLETSLNTGELFF. V gene TRBV19 combines with J gene TRBJ2-2, with TRBD2 as a possible D gene (6 bases). This CDR3 has 16 residues. CDR1 LNHDA and CDR2 SQIVND come from the germline V gene (reference sequence).

This clone came up once. This chain uses TRBV7-2 with TRBJ2-5; possibly TRBD2 for D (6 bases). Between the trimmed V and J ends, which lost 1 base and 4 bases, there was a span of 10 bases. Germline loops: CDR1 SGHTA, CDR2 FQGNSA. CDR3 length equals 14 residues. The DNA for the CDR3 is TGTGCCAGCAGCTTAGGCGGGAAAAGAGAGACCCAGTACTTC. It codes for CASSLGGKRETQYF.

The chain carries TRBV2 and TRBJ2-5, with a possible D match to TRBD2 (5 bases). CDR3 length equals 13 residues. Germline-derived CDR1 and CDR2 are SNHLY and FYNNEI. V was cut by 7 bases and J by 1 base, with 10 bases left in between. The CDR3 coding sequence is TGTGCCAGCACCCCGGGGTTCCAAGAGACCCAGTACTTC. It encodes CASTPGFQETQYF.

J is TRBJ1-1 and V is TRBV18; weak D call: TRBD1 (6 bases). V lost 1 base and J lost 7, with 7 bases in between. Germline assignment: CDR1 KGHSH and CDR2 LQKENI. This CDR3 is 12 amino acids long. The CDR3 spells CASSPQQGEAFF. The CDR3 bases are TGTGCCAGCTCACCACAACAGGGTGAAGCTTTCTTT.

The rearrangement links TRBV19 to TRBJ2-5, with TRBD2 identical over 12 bases. Per germline, CDR1 LNHDA and CDR2 SQIVND (reference sequence). With V trimmed by 5 bases and J by 4 bases, 14 bases remained unmatched. The CDR3 totals 18 residues. The chain's CDR3 is CASSLGLAGGPGRETQYF. Written as DNA, the CDR3 is TGTGCCAGTAGTTTGGGGCTAGCGGGAGGGCCAGGCCGAGAGACCCAGTACTTC.

The chain combines TRBV7-2 with TRBJ2-2; possible D gene TRBD2, 5 bases. Looked up from germline, CDR1 is SGHTA and CDR2 is FQGNSA. This CDR3 has 16 residues. Trimming left V 1 base short and J 3 bases short, with 12 bases between. In DNA form, the CDR3 reads TGTGCCAGCAGCTTAGGAGGGCAGAAGTACACCGGGGAGCTGTTTTTT. Protein sequence: CASSLGGQKYTGELFF.

The gene calls are TRBV10-3 and TRBJ1-2, with D maybe TRBD1 (6 bases). Germline V gives CDR1 ENHRY, CDR2 SYGVKD. The CDR3 totals 14 residues. The V and J ends lost 3 bases and 1 base respectively, with 9 bases between them. CDR3 bases: TGTGCCATCAGTGATTCAGGGGTTAACTATGGCTACACCTTC. Translating gives CAISDSGVNYGYTF.

The genes are TRBV7-2 and TRBJ1-1; D remains ambiguous. The CDR3 has 12 amino acids. V was cut by 5 bases and J by 5 bases, with 9 bases left in between. Germline V gene data show CDR1 as SGHTA and CDR2 as FQGNSA. CDR3 in DNA: TGTGCCAGCAGCCCCAGGAGGACTGAAGCTTTCTTT. Translation: CASSPRRTEAFF. The variable domain in full, completed from reference TRBV7-2 and TRBJ1-1, reads GAGVSQSPSNKVTEKGKDVELRCDPISGHTALYWYRQSLGQGLEFLIYFQGNSAPDKSGLPSDRFSAERTGGSVSTLTIQRTQQEDSAVYLCASSPRRTEAFFGQGTRLTVV.

This chain connects TRBV29-1 to TRBJ2-7, with D perhaps TRBD1 or TRBD2 (5 bases each). The V end lost 3 bases, the J end lost 6 bases, and 18 bases lay between the germline ends. The CDR3 is made up of 14 amino acids. Looked up from germline, CDR1 is SQVTM and CDR2 is ANQGSEA. CDR3 nucleotide sequence: TGCAGCGTTGAGAGCACCACCGGGGCCCTCGAGCAGTACTTC. Translated, it gives CSVESTTGALEQYF.

This clone was seen a few times. V usage is TRBV28 and J usage is TRBJ2-3; unclear D gene. Per the germline V gene, CDR1 is MDHEN and CDR2 is SYDVKM. CDR3 length: 13 residues. V was pared by 7 bases and J by 4 bases, with 12 bases between. As DNA, the CDR3 is TGTGCCAGCACCAAGGGTAGATCAGATACGCAGTATTTT. Its translation is CASTKGRSDTQYF.

For the CDR3, the DNA is TGTGCCAGCAGCCGCCCTAGCGGGAGCTCCTACGAGCAGTACTTC. Amino acid sequence: CASSRPSGSSYEQYF. The gene calls are TRBV5-6 and TRBJ2-7, with 10 bases that match TRBD2. Trimming took 4 bases from V and 0 from J; bases not matched to a gene: 4. The CDR3 is 15 residues long. The germline gives CDR1 SGHDT, CDR2 YYEEEE. The complete variable domain, with remaining parts taken from reference TRBV5-6 and TRBJ2-7, reads DAGVTQSPTHLIKTRGQQVTLRCSPKSGHDTVSWYQQALGQGPQFIFQYYEEEERQRGNFPDRFSGHQFPNYSSELNVNALLLGDSALYLCASSRPSGSSYEQYFGPGTRLTVT.

This chain uses TRBV4-1 with TRBJ2-1, with 10 bases that match TRBD2. Germline V gene data show CDR1 as MGHRA and CDR2 as YSYEKL. V lost 5 bases and J lost 5; bases outside the gene matches: 9. This CDR3 has 16 amino acids. The CDR3, as DNA: TGCGCCAGCAGCGAAAAACTAGCGGGATTGCACAATGAGCAGTTCTTC. Its translation is CASSEKLAGLHNEQFF.

The chain recombines TRBV21-1 with TRBJ2-1; the table names TRBD2, a call not compared with the DNA. TRBV21-1 is assigned pseudogene status. The CDR3 has 15 residues. The CDR3 DNA follows: TGTGCCAGCAGCAAAGTACTCGCCCATGACAATGAGCAGTTCTTC. Its translation is CASSKVLAHDNEQFF.

CDR3 sequence (DNA): TGTGCCAGCAGCCCCCAGGGGGGGTTCCGGAAAGAGACCCAGTACTTC. Protein product: CASSPQGGFRKETQYF. V is TRBV7-2 and J is TRBJ2-5; tentatively, D is TRBD1 or TRBD2 (7 bases each). V was trimmed by 5 bases and J by 3 bases, leaving 19 bases between them. In germline, CDR1 is SGHTA, CDR2 FQGNSA. There are 16 residues in the CDR3.

V gene TRBV18 combines with J gene TRBJ2-7; 7 bases agree with TRBD2. The CDR3 consists of 14 residues. V lost 3 bases and J lost 3; bases outside the gene matches: 5. From germline, CDR1 is KGHSH and CDR2 LQKENI. DNA of the CDR3: TGTGCCAGCTCACCCCTTGGCGGGGGCTACGAGCAGTACTTC. Protein: CASSPLGGGYEQYF.

The V call is TRBV2, the J call TRBJ1-2; TRBD1 agrees at 8 bases. The junction had 7 bases not matched to a gene; V was cut back by 8 bases and J by 8 bases. CDR3 length: 12 amino acids. Germline V lookup: CDR1 SNHLY, CDR2 FYNNEI. The CDR3 DNA reads as TGTGCCAGCCGAACAGGGGGTGCCGGCTACACCTTC. Its translation is CASRTGGAGYTF. Full variable domain (outside the CDR3, taken from reference TRBV2 and TRBJ1-2): EPEVTQTPSHQVTQMGQEVILRCVPISNHLYFYWYRQILGQKVEFLVSFYNNEISEKSEIFDDQFSVERPDGSNFTLKIRSTKLEDSAMYFCASRTGGAGYTFGSGTRLTVV.

The chain uses TRBV7-9 and TRBJ1-4, with 8 bases lining up with TRBD1. This CDR3 has 15 amino acids. Trimming cost V 0 bases and J 7 bases; bases outside gene matches: 4. Germline values: CDR1 SEHNR, CDR2 FQNEAQ (reference sequence). CDR3 sequence: CASSLAQGASEKLFF. The DNA for the CDR3 is TGTGCCAGCAGCTTAGCGCAGGGGGCAAGTGAAAAACTGTTTTTT.

The V call is TRBV6-5, the J call TRBJ2-5; 12 nucleotides match TRBD2. CDR3 length: 16 residues. Germline trimming cut 3 bases from V and 7 bases from J; bases unmatched to any gene: 9. The V gene's germline CDR1 is MNHEY and CDR2 SVGAGI. The CDR3 DNA follows: TGTGCCAGCAGTTATAATCTAGCGGGAGGGCCGGGGACCCAGTACTTC. Its protein is CASSYNLAGGPGTQYF.